This entry features one T cell receptor beta chain sequence. This sample is part of a study of blood T cell repertoires in COVID-19. Germline V gives CDR1 SNHLY, CDR2 FYNNEI. This CDR3 has 12 amino acids. Deletions cut 6 bases from V and 8 bases from J, with 13 bases between. Sequenced by immunoSEQ multiplex PCR; TCRdb stores in-frame clones only, minus some. The table records 90,000 to 120,000 clones, about 90% of them present only once. This sequence joins TRBV2 and TRBJ1-2; perhaps TRBD1 as D (6 bases). The receptor's source is a man aged 35-49 years with active or convalescent COVID-19. The sample taken for sequencing was peripheral blood. DNA of the CDR3: TGTGCCAGCAGGGCCCAGGGGAACGGCTACACCTTC. Protein sequence: CASRAQGNGYTF.